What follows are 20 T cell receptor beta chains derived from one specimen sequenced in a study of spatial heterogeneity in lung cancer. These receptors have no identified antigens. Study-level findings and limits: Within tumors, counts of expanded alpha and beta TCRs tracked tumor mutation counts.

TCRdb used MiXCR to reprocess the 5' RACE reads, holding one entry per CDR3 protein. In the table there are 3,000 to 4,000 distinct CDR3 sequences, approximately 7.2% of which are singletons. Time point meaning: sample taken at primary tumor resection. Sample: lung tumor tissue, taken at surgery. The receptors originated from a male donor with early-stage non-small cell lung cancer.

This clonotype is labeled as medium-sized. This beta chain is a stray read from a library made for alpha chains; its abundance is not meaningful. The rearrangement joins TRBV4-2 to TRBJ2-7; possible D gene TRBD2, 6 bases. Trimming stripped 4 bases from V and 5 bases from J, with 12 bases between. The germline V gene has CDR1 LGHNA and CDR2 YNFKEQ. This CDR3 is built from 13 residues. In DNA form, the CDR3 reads TGTGCCAGCAGCCCAAGCACTAGCCACGAGCAGTACTTC. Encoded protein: CASSPSTSHEQYF.

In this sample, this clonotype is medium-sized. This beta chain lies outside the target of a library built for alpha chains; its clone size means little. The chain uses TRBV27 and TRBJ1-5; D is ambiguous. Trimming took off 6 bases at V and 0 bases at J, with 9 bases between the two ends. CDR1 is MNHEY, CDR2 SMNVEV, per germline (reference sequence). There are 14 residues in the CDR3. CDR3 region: CASSELYSNQPQHF. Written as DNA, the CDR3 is TGTGCCAGCAGCGAACTTTATAGCAATCAGCCCCAGCATTTT.

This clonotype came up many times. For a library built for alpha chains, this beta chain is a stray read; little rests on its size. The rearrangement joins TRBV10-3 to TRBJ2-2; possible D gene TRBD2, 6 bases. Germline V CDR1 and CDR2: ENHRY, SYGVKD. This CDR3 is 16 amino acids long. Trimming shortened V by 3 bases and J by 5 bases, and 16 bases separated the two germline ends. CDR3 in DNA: TGTGCCATCAGTGATGATAGCGGACTACCGACCGGGGAGCTGTTTTTT. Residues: CAISDDSGLPTGELFF.

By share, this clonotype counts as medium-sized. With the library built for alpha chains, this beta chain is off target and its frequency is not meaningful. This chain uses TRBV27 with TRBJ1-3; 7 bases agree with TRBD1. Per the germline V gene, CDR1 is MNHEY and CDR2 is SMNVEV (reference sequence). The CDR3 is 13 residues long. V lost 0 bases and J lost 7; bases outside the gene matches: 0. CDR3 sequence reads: CASSLSGQNTIYF. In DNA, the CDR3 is TGTGCCAGCAGTTTATCGGGACAGAACACCATATATTTT.

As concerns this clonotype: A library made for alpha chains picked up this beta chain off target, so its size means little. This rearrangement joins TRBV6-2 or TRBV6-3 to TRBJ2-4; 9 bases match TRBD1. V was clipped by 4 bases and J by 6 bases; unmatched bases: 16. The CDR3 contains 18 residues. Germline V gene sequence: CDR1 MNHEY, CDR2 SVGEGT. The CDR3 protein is CASSSFPLNWDRVNIQYF. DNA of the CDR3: TGTGCCAGCAGTTCCTTCCCGCTGAACTGGGACAGGGTAAACATTCAGTACTTC.

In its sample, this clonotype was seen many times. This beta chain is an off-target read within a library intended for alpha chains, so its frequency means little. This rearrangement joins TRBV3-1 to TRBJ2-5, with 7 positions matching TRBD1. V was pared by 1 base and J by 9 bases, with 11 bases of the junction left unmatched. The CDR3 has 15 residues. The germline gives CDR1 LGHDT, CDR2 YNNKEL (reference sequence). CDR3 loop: CASSQGTGPSGAQYF. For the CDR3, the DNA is TGTGCCAGCAGCCAAGGGACAGGACCTTCCGGGGCCCAGTACTTC.

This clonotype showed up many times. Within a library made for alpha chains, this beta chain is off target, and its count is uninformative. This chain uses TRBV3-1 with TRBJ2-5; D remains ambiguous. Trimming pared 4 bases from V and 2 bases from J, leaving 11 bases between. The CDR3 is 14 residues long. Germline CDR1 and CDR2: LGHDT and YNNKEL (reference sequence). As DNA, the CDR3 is TGTGCCAGCAGCCGTCGTGGGGATCAAGAGACCCAGTACTTC. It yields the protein CASSRRGDQETQYF.

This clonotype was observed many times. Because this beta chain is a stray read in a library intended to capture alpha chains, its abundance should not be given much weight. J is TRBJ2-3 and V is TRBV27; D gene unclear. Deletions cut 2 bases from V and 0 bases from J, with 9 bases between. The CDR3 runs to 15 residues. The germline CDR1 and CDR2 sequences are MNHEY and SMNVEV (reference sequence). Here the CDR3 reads CASSLVQLSTDTQYF. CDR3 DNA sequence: TGTGCCAGCAGTTTAGTACAGTTGAGCACAGATACGCAGTATTTT.

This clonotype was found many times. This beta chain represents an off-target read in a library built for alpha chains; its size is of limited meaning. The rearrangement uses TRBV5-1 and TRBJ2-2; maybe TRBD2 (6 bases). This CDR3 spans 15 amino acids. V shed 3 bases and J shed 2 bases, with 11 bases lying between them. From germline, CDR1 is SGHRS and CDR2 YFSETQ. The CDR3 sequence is CASSWGLGNTGELFF. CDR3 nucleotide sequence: TGCGCCAGCAGCTGGGGACTGGGAAACACCGGGGAGCTGTTTTTT.

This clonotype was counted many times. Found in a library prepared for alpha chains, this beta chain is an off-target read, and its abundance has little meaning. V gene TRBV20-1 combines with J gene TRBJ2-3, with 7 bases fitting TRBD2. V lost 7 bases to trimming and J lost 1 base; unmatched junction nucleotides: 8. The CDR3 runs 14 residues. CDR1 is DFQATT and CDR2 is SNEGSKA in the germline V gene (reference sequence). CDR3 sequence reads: CSVPWGGGTDTQYF. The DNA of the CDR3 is TGCAGTGTTCCCTGGGGGGGGGGCACAGATACGCAGTATTTT.

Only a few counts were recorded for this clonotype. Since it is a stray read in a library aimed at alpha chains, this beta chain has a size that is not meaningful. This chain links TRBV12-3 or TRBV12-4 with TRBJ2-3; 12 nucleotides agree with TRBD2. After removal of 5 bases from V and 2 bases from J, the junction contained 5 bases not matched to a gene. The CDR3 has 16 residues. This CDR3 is CASSRGLAGYTDTQYF. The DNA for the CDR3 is TGTGCCAGCAGTCGGGGACTAGCGGGTTACACAGATACGCAGTATTTT.

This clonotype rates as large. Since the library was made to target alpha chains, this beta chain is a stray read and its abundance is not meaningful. The CDR3 spells CASRGLATSTDTQYF. The CDR3 DNA reads TGTGCCAGCAGAGGACTAGCCACGTCGACAGATACGCAGTATTTT. This sequence joins TRBV2 and TRBJ2-3, with 8 bases lining up with TRBD2. The CDR3 consists of 15 residues. CDR1 and CDR2 (germline): SNHLY, FYNNEI. Unmatched junction bases numbered 8, after V lost 6 bases and J lost 3 bases.

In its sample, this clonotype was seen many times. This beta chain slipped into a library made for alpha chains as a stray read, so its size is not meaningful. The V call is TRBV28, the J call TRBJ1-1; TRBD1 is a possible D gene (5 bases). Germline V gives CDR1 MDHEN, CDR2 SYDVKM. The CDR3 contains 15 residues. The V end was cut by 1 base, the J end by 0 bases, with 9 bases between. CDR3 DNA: TGTGCCAGCAGTTTATACGGGGCAATGAACACTGAAGCTTTCTTT. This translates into CASSLYGAMNTEAFF.

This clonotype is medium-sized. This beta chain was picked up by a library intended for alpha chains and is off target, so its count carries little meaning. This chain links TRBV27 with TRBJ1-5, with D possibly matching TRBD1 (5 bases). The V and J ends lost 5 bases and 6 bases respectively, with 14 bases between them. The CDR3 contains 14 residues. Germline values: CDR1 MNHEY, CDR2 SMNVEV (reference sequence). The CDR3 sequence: CASSLTGVAQPQHF. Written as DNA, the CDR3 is TGTGCCAGCAGTCTTACGGGGGTCGCTCAGCCCCAGCATTTT.

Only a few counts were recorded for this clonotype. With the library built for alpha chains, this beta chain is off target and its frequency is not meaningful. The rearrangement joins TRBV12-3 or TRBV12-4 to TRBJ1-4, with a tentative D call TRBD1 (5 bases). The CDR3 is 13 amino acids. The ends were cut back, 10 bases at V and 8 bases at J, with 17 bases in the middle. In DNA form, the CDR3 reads TGTGCCAACTCCAAGGGGTTGTGGGAAAAACTGTTTTTT. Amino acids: CANSKGLWEKLFF.

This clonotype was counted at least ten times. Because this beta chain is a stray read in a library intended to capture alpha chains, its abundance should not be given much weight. The DNA for the CDR3 is TGCGCCAGCACCCCAGGGGACAGGGGCTACAATGAGCAGTTCTTC. It yields the protein CASTPGDRGYNEQFF. The J gene is TRBJ2-1, the V gene TRBV5-1, with TRBD1 matching 10 bases. CDR3 size: 15 residues. Germline lookup yields CDR1 SGHRS and CDR2 YFSETQ. V lost 6 bases and J lost 3; bases outside the gene matches: 6.

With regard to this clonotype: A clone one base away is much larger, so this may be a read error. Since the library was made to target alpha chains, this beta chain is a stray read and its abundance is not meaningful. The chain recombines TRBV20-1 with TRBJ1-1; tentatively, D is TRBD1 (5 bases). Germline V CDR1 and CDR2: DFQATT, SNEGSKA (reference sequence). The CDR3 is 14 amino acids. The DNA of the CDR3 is TGCATTGCTAGTACCGGGGGTCTGAACACTGAAGCTTTCTTT. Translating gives CIASTGGLNTEAFF.

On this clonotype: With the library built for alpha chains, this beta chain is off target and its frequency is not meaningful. The CDR3 nucleotides are TGTGCCAACATCTTAGCGGACCGAAACACCATATATTTT. Protein: CANILADRNTIYF. The rearrangement uses TRBV7-2 and TRBJ1-3; D gene uncertain. Germline V gene data show CDR1 as SGHTA and CDR2 as FQGNSA. The V end was cut by 10 bases, the J end by 5 bases, with 15 bases between. CDR3 size: 13 residues.

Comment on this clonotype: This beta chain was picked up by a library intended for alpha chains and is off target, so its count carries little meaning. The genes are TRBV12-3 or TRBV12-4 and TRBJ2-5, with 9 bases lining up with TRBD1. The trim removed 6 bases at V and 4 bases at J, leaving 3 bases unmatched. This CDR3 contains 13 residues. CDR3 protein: CASRQGASETQYF. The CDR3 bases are TGTGCCAGCAGACAGGGGGCCTCAGAGACCCAGTACTTC.

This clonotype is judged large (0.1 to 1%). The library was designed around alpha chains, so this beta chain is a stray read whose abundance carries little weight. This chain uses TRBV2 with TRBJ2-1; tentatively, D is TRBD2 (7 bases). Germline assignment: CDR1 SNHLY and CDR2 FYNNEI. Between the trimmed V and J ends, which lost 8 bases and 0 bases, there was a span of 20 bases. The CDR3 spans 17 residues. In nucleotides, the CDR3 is TGTGCCAGCTGGGCTAGCGGAAGGGGGAGCTCCTACAATGAGCAGTTCTTC. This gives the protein CASWASGRGSSYNEQFF.